This TCR beta chain was obtained from a study of response to subunit inactivated influenza vaccine. There are a few counts of this clonotype. Its antigen is undetermined. Study-wide results and caveats: Every seasonal influenza vaccination brings in few new T cells, the authors suggested.

TCRdb independently ran MiXCR on the RT-PCR reads; one entry per CDR3 protein. The table shows 490,000 or so distinct CDR3 sequences, with less than 10% occurring only once. CDR3 length: 15 residues. Trimming took 10 bases from V and 2 from J, leaving 18 bases between them. The V and J genes are TRBV12-3 or TRBV12-4 and TRBJ2-1; weak D call: TRBD2 (6 bases). The source material was PBMCs from blood, sampled roughly 24 months after vaccination. The TCR originated in a man aged 50-75 years who received an inactivated influenza vaccine. In nucleotides, the CDR3 is TGTGCCACCCCAGTATGGAGGGCCCCCTACAATGAGCAGTTCTTC. Protein: CATPVWRAPYNEQFF.